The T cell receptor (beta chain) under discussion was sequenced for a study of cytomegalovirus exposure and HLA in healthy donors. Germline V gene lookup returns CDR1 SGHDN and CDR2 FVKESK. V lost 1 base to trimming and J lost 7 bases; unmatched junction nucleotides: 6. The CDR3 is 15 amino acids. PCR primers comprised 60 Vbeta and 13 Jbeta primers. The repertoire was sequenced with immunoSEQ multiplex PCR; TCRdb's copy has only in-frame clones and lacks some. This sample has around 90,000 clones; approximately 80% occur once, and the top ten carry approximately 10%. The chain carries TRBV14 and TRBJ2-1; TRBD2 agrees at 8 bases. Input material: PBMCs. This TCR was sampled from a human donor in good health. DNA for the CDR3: TGTGCCAGCAGCCAAGCAACTAGCGGAGAGAATGAGCAGTTCTTC. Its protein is CASSQATSGENEQFF.